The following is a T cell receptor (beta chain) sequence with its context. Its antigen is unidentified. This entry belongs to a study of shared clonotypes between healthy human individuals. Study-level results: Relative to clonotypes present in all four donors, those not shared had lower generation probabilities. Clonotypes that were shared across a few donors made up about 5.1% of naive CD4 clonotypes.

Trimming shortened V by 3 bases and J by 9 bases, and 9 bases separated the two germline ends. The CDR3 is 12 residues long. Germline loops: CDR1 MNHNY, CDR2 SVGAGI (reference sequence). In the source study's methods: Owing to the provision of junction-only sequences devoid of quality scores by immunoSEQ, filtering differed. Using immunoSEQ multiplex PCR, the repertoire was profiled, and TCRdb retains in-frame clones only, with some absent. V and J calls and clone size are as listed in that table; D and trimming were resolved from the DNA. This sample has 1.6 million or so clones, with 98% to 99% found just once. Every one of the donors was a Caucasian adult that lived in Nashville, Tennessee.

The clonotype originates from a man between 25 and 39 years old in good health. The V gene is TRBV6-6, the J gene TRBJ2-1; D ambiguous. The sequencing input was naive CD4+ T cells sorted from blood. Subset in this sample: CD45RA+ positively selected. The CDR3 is CASSYPSPEQFF. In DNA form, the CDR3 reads TGTGCCAGCAGTTATCCCTCTCCTGAGCAGTTCTTC.